This TCR beta chain derives from a study of T-cell memory formation after mild COVID-19 (TCRdb year 2021). Study-level background: TCR sequence clusters from the two donors were found to be largely donor specific. In a couple of donors, T-cell clones that expanded and contracted after mild COVID-19 were followed by sequencing TCRalpha and TCRbeta repertoires longitudinally. The cohort comprised two young, previously healthy adult volunteers, one female and one male.

CDR1 and CDR2 were assigned from the germline V gene as KGHDR and SFDVKD. From the cysteine through the phenylalanine, the CDR3 covers 17 amino acids. Kept here is only the CDR3 DNA, which spans 51 bases and is read in frame from base 1. V sheds 2 bases and J sheds 3 bases, leaving 16 bases between their ends. Paper-wide results and their limitations: Balanced CD4/CD8 phenotypes were observed for clones contracting from day 15 to 85, whereas a bias towards CD4+ was observed for a second wave of clones expanding from day 15 to 37. Only a couple of mild cases were covered by the study, and larger cohorts that include severe cases with pre-infection samples were considered necessary. SARS-CoV-2 specificity of the second-wave clones peaking on day 37 was not confirmed. Contracting CD4+ clones were located mainly in the CM and EM memory subsets, whereas CD8+ clones were found to be enriched in EMRA. Some responding clones were detected in pre-infection memory, suggesting pre-existing cross-reactive memory T cells joined the SARS-CoV-2 response.

This clonotype was seen only a few times. What this receptor recognizes is not known. Per-base qualities were not stored, and no clone one base away is much larger. Ficoll-Paque density gradient centrifugation was used to isolate PBMCs. Sequencing used an Illumina NovaSeq 6000. TCRalpha and TCRbeta cDNA libraries were built by 5'RACE with constant-segment primers, adding sample barcodes and unique molecular identifiers. RNA was extracted from every sample with Trizol reagent. Libraries were amplified in two PCR steps, with a second sample barcode and Illumina TruSeq adapters added in the second step. Sequencing of the libraries was done on an Illumina NovaSeq, producing 2 x 150 bp paired-end reads. Concerning the study's data processing: Reads were demultiplexed and collapsed into UMI-guided consensus sequences with migec v1.2.7. Using mixcr v2.1.11, UMI consensuses were aligned to TRA and TRB V and J templates and then assembled into clonotypes. Clonotypes were classified as expanded or contracted when called significant by both edgeR and NoisET, with noise models trained on biological replicates. For edgeR calls, a false discovery rate-adjusted p below 0.01 and a log2 fold-change threshold of 1 were applied. As an exploratory analysis of dynamics, max-normalized trajectories of the 1000 most abundant clonotypes were examined by PCA with hierarchical clustering. Separately sequenced CD4+ and CD8+ repertoires were used to assign the CD4 or CD8 phenotype of responding clones. Starting from the raw public reads, TCRdb applied fastp trimming at Q25, assembled clones with MiXCR and retained in-frame beta chains. Identical CDR3 protein sequences are pooled into one entry, listed with their most common genes and DNA. These V and J calls are TCRdb output, not the study's own analysis. This sample comprises roughly 170,000 distinct CDR3 sequences, about 18% of them detected only once. The top ten hold 3.9% of the sample.

The sequence links TRBV24-1 to TRBJ1-5; the D segment cannot be called with confidence. This clonotype was obtained from a man aged 18 to 30 who had mild COVID-19 (a few samples of this study predate the infection). The sample titles of this study are shuffled in the database, so cell type and time point are left out; the donor was told from shared clones. Material for sequencing was PBMCs or a T cell subset sorted from them (not recorded which). The CDR3 region reads CATSDSLGEFLNQPQHF. Read as DNA, the sequence is TGTGCCACCAGTGATTCCCTCGGGGAGTTTCTCAATCAGCCCCAGCATTTT.